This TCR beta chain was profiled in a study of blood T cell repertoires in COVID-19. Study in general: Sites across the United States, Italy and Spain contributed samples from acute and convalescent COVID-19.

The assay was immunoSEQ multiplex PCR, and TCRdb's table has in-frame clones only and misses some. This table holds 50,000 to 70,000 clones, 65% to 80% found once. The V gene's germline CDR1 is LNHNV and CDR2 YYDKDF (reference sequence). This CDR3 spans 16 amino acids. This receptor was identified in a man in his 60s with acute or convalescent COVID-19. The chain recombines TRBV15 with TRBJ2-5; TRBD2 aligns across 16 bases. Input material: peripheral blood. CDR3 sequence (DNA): TGTGAACAAGGGACTAGCGGGAGGGCCGGGAGTGAGACCCAGTACTTC. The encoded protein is CEQGTSGRAGSETQYF.